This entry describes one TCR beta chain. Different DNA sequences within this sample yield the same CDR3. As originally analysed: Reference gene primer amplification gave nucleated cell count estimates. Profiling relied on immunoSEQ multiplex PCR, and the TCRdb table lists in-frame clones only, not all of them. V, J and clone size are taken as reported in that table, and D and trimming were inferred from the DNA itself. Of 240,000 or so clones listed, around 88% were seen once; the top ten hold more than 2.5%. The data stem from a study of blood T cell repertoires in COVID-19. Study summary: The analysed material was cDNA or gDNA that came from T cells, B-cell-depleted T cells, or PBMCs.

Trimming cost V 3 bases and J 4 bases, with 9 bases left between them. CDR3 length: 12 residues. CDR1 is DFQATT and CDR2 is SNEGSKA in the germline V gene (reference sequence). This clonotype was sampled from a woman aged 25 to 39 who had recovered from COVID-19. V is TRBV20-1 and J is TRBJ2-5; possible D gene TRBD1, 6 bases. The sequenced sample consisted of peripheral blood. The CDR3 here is CSASGGAETQYF. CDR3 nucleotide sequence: TGCAGTGCTAGTGGGGGCGCAGAGACCCAGTACTTC.